Shown below are 29 T cell receptor beta chains from a single sample sequenced in a study of T cell repertoires in cytomegalovirus infection. TCRdb re-analysed the reads in MiXCR, keeping a single row per CDR3 protein. The profile shows some 400,000 distinct CDR3 sequences, 15% to 20% of them singletons. Sequences were obtained from PBMCs. The receptors come from a human donor in good health (CMV status not recorded). Some clones in this sample may be carry-over from other donors' samples.

This clonotype was counted a few times. This rearrangement joins TRBV12-3 or TRBV12-4 to TRBJ2-5; no clear D gene. V dropped 3 bases and J dropped 5 bases, with 13 bases sitting between them. CDR3 size: 14 residues. CDR3 sequence (DNA): TGTGCCAGCAGTTTGAACTCCCCACCGGAGACCCAGTACTTC. Translated: CASSLNSPPETQYF.

CDR3 bases: TGTGCCAGTAGATCCTTAAGCTCCTACAATGAGCAGTTCTTC. Protein sequence: CASRSLSSYNEQFF. V is TRBV19 and J is TRBJ2-1, with D hard to call. Germline values: CDR1 LNHDA, CDR2 SQIVND (reference sequence). With 6 bases removed from V and 0 bases from J, the gap between germline ends came to 9 bases. The CDR3 length is 14 residues. The full variable domain, completed using reference TRBV19 and TRBJ2-1, is DGGITQSPKYLFRKEGQNVTLSCEQNLNHDAMYWYRQDPGQGLRLIYYSQIVNDFQKGDIAEGYSVSREKKESFPLTVTSAQKNPTAFYLCASRSLSSYNEQFFGPGTRLTVL.

V gene TRBV20-1 combines with J gene TRBJ2-7; possibly TRBD2 for D (5 bases). Germline V gene data show CDR1 as DFQATT and CDR2 as SNEGSKA (reference sequence). Trimming pared 6 bases from V and 2 bases from J, leaving 14 bases between. This CDR3 contains 13 residues. DNA for the CDR3: TGCAGTGCCCGACGTGAGGGAACCTACGAGCAGTACTTC. It encodes CSARREGTYEQYF.

This clonotype appeared many times. The rearrangement links TRBV6-1 to TRBJ2-7; D remains ambiguous. Germline CDR1 and CDR2: MNHNS and SASEGT. With 5 bases removed from V and 6 bases from J, the gap between germline ends came to 11 bases. This CDR3 is built from 12 residues. DNA of the CDR3: TGTGCCAGCAGTCCCTTCTCCGTCGAGCAGTACTTC. Its translation: CASSPFSVEQYF.

This clonotype turned up a few times. CDR3 sequence: CASSHTTGAYNEQFF. Here the CDR3 DNA reads TGTGCCAGCAGCCATACGACAGGGGCCTACAATGAGCAGTTCTTC. The rearrangement uses TRBV5-4 and TRBJ2-1; 8 nucleotides align to TRBD1. The CDR3 totals 15 residues. The V gene end was trimmed by 4 bases and the J gene end by 2 bases; junction bases not matched to a gene: 5. Germline V gives CDR1 SGHNT, CDR2 YYREEE (reference sequence).

The CDR3 nucleotides read TGTGCCAGCAGTGAAAGCCCAGATGCTACCTATGGCTACACCTTC. Its translation: CASSESPDATYGYTF. The chain recombines TRBV6-1 with TRBJ1-2; D not resolved. V lost 2 bases and J lost 4, with 14 bases in between. This CDR3 is built from 15 residues. The germline V gene encodes CDR1 MNHNS and CDR2 SASEGT.

J is TRBJ2-1 and V is TRBV6-6; 11 bases agree with TRBD2. V lost 4 bases to trimming and J lost 3 bases; unmatched junction nucleotides: 8. Germline V gives CDR1 MNHNY, CDR2 SVGAGI (reference sequence). This CDR3 has 17 amino acids. CDR3 nucleotides: TGTGCCAGCAGTTTAGATGGGACTAGCGGCCTCTACAATGAGCAGTTCTTC. Translated, it gives CASSLDGTSGLYNEQFF.

The chain carries TRBV6-1 and TRBJ1-1; TRBD1 aligns across 8 bases. The CDR3 extends over 13 amino acids. Germline CDR1 and CDR2: MNHNS and SASEGT. V lost 8 bases to trimming and J lost 4 bases; unmatched junction nucleotides: 6. CDR3 sequence: CASGQGGGTEAFF. The CDR3 bases are TGTGCCAGCGGACAGGGTGGGGGCACTGAAGCTTTCTTT.

In its sample, this clonotype was seen many times. The V call is TRBV6-2 or TRBV6-3, the J call TRBJ2-5; a weak D match, TRBD2 (6 bases). Germline V gene data show CDR1 as MNHEY and CDR2 as SVGEGT. The CDR3 is made up of 10 amino acids. V lost 5 bases and J 9 bases, leaving 7 bases between the germline ends. CDR3 nucleotides: TGTGCCAGCAGTCGGGACTCCCAGTACTTC. Translated, it gives CASSRDSQYF.

This clonotype was picked up a small number of times. The chain is built from TRBV7-8 and TRBJ1-5; 7 bases line up with TRBD1. The V segment lost 0 bases and the J segment 2 bases; nucleotides outside the gene matches: 13. The CDR3 length is 19 residues. CDR1 is SGHVS, CDR2 FQNEAQ, per germline. The CDR3 here is CASSLAPNLRQGGNQPQHF. CDR3 DNA: TGTGCCAGCAGCTTAGCCCCCAACCTCAGACAGGGAGGCAATCAGCCCCAGCATTTT.

The J gene is TRBJ1-1, the V gene TRBV11-2; perhaps TRBD1 as D (5 bases). Germline V gene sequence: CDR1 SGHAT, CDR2 FQNNGV. Trimming cost V 3 bases and J 3 bases, with 8 bases left between them. CDR3 size: 13 residues. CDR3 sequence (DNA): TGTGCCAGCAGCTTGGGGGATCACACTGAAGCTTTCTTT. Residues: CASSLGDHTEAFF.

There are a few counts of this clonotype. CDR3 bases: TGTGCCAGTAGTTGGACCTACAATGAGCAGTTCTTC. This translates into CASSWTYNEQFF. This chain links TRBV19 with TRBJ2-1; D gene unclear. The germline CDR1 and CDR2 sequences are LNHDA and SQIVND (reference sequence). The CDR3 loop spans 12 amino acids. V shed 5 bases and J shed 2 bases, with 4 bases lying between them.

At least ten counts were recorded for this clonotype. The CDR3 coding sequence is TGTGCCAGCAGCTTAGCAGGCCCTGAAGCTTTCTTT. It yields the protein CASSLAGPEAFF. The chain links TRBV7-2 to TRBJ1-1; unclear D gene. Germline assignment: CDR1 SGHTA and CDR2 FQGNSA. The germline V and J ends were trimmed by 0 bases and 6 bases, with 5 bases remaining between them. The CDR3 spans 12 residues.

In this sample, this clonotype turned up a few times. The genes are TRBV5-6 and TRBJ1-5; the match to TRBD1 covers 7 bases. The V gene's germline CDR1 is SGHDT and CDR2 YYEEEE. J gave up 4 bases and V 3 bases, and 7 bases lay outside the gene matches. The CDR3 sequence is 15 residues long. CDR3 in DNA: TGTGCCAGCAGCTCCCGGGACAGATTTAATCAGCCCCAGCATTTT. Its protein is CASSSRDRFNQPQHF.

This clonotype was found a few times. The CDR3 DNA reads TGCAGTGCTAGAGACAGGGGAATCGAAGAGACCCAGTACTTC. Protein sequence: CSARDRGIEETQYF. The V gene is TRBV20-1, the J gene TRBJ2-5; possible D gene TRBD1, 6 bases. CDR3 length equals 14 residues. The V gene lost 0 bases and the J gene lost 3 bases, with 11 bases spanning the gap. Germline V gives CDR1 DFQATT, CDR2 SNEGSKA (reference sequence).

For the CDR3, the DNA is TGTGCCAGCAGTTACCCAACGGACAGGGCTAATGAAAAACTGTTTTTT. Translating gives CASSYPTDRANEKLFF. V is TRBV6-6 and J is TRBJ1-4, with 8 bases matching TRBD1. The germline gives CDR1 MNHNY, CDR2 SVGAGI (reference sequence). This CDR3 contains 16 residues. J was trimmed by 3 bases and V by 2 bases; bases with no gene match: 5.

The table lists this clonotype with a few counts. The chain uses TRBV19 and TRBJ2-3; D possibly corresponds to TRBD2 (6 bases). The CDR3 is 18 amino acids. V was clipped by 0 bases and J by 0 bases, with 16 bases between them. Germline CDR1 and CDR2: LNHDA and SQIVND (reference sequence). The CDR3 here is CASSIDLRGALSTDTQYF. The CDR3 region has the DNA TGTGCCAGTAGTATAGATCTACGCGGGGCCCTCAGCACAGATACGCAGTATTTT.

This clonotype has only a few counts. V gene TRBV20-1 combines with J gene TRBJ2-1; 14 bases match TRBD2. The CDR3 has 14 residues. CDR1 is DFQATT and CDR2 is SNEGSKA in the germline V gene (reference sequence). With 6 bases clipped from V and 8 bases from J, the junction kept 6 bases outside the gene matches. This chain's CDR3 is CSAPGLAGEDEQFF. Here the CDR3 DNA reads TGCAGTGCCCCGGGACTAGCGGGAGAGGATGAGCAGTTCTTC.

V gene TRBV20-1 combines with J gene TRBJ1-3; no clear D gene. This CDR3 has 13 residues. V dropped 1 base and J dropped 0 bases, with 4 bases sitting between them. The germline CDR1 and CDR2 sequences are DFQATT and SNEGSKA (reference sequence). The chain's CDR3 is CSARGLSGNTIYF. Written as DNA, the CDR3 is TGCAGTGCTAGAGGACTCTCTGGAAACACCATATATTTT.

This clonotype has only a few counts. The chain uses TRBV6-4 and TRBJ2-2; the match to TRBD2 covers 7 bases. Germline values: CDR1 MRHNA, CDR2 SNTAGT. Trimming at V came to 3 bases and at J to 3 bases, leaving 7 bases not matched to a gene. This CDR3 is 16 amino acids long. The CDR3 protein is CASSDKASGYTGELFF. The DNA for the CDR3 is TGTGCCAGCAGTGATAAGGCTAGCGGATACACCGGGGAGCTGTTTTTT.

This clonotype has ten or more counts. The chain has TRBV7-2 and TRBJ2-1; 10 positions match TRBD2. This CDR3 has 15 amino acids. The germline V gene has CDR1 SGHTA and CDR2 FQGNSA. Trimming at V came to 3 bases and at J to 8 bases, leaving 7 bases not matched to a gene. The CDR3 loop is CASSFKLAGYDEQFF. As DNA, the CDR3 is TGTGCCAGCAGCTTTAAACTAGCGGGGTACGATGAGCAGTTCTTC.

This clonotype showed up many times. The rearrangement joins TRBV7-2 to TRBJ2-3; no firm D call. Trimming stripped 0 bases from V and 1 base from J, with 14 bases between. The germline V gene encodes CDR1 SGHTA and CDR2 FQGNSA. The CDR3 loop spans 17 amino acids. This CDR3 reads CASSLALRVRRTDTQYF. As DNA, the CDR3 is TGTGCCAGCAGCTTAGCGCTGAGAGTACGACGCACAGATACGCAGTATTTT. Full variable domain (rest looked up from reference TRBV7-2 and TRBJ2-3): GAGVSQSPSNKVTEKGKDVELRCDPISGHTALYWYRQSLGQGLEFLIYFQGNSAPDKSGLPSDRFSAERTGGSVSTLTIQRTQQEDSAVYLCASSLALRVRRTDTQYFGPGTRLTVL.

The gene calls are TRBV6-1 and TRBJ1-5, with 7 bases lining up with TRBD1. The CDR3 sequence is 15 residues long. CDR1 and CDR2 (germline): MNHNS, SASEGT. V shed 6 bases and J 0 bases; nucleotides not matched to a gene: 5. The CDR3 spells CASSWDRNSNQPQHF. DNA for the CDR3: TGTGCCAGCAGCTGGGACAGAAATAGCAATCAGCCCCAGCATTTT.

This clonotype has ten or more counts. V gene TRBV12-3 or TRBV12-4 combines with J gene TRBJ1-4, with D hard to call. The CDR3 is made up of 12 amino acids. Trimming took 6 bases from V and 7 from J, leaving 9 bases between them. CDR3 protein: CASSFGGEKLFF. Here the CDR3 DNA reads TGTGCCAGCAGCTTTGGAGGTGAAAAACTGTTTTTT.

The CDR3 nucleotides read TGTGCCAGCAGTTACCTACCCGGAGGATACAATGAGCAGTTCTTC. Translating gives CASSYLPGGYNEQFF. V usage is TRBV2 and J usage is TRBJ2-1, with TRBD2 as a possible D gene (5 bases). Trimming removed 5 bases at V and 4 bases at J, with 15 bases between. The CDR3 sequence is 15 residues long. The germline V gene encodes CDR1 SNHLY and CDR2 FYNNEI.

This clonotype was detected only a few times. The rearrangement links TRBV7-2 to TRBJ2-4; TRBD2 is a possible D gene (6 bases). The CDR3 sequence is 14 residues long. Germline values: CDR1 SGHTA, CDR2 FQGNSA. V shed 4 bases and J shed 5 bases, with 12 bases lying between them. The DNA for the CDR3 is TGTGCCAGCAGCTCCCGACTAGGTCAAAACATTCAGTACTTC. It translates to CASSSRLGQNIQYF.

Remarks on this clonotype: Given the absence of the conserved phenylalanine or tryptophan at the CDR3 end, a read error is likely. This rearrangement joins TRBV29-1 to TRBJ1-4; 10 positions match TRBD1. Germline CDR1 is SQVTM and CDR2 is ANQGSEA. CDR3 size: 14 residues. V was pared by 6 bases and J by 6 bases, with 7 bases of the junction left unmatched. CDR3 loop: CSVVSGTGDEKLFI. Written as DNA, the CDR3 is TGCAGCGTGGTCTCCGGGACAGGGGATGAAAAACTGTTTATT.

The chain joins TRBV2 to TRBJ1-6; no clear D. V was trimmed by 6 bases and J by 5 bases, leaving 14 bases between them. CDR1 SNHLY and CDR2 FYNNEI come from the germline V gene. The CDR3 spans 15 residues. The chain's CDR3 is CASRSPRENNSPLHF. Written as DNA, the CDR3 is TGTGCCAGCAGGAGCCCTAGGGAAAATAATTCACCCCTCCACTTT.

This clonotype was seen only a few times. The V and J genes are TRBV7-2 and TRBJ2-1, with 7 bases lining up with TRBD2. The CDR3 totals 17 residues. From germline, CDR1 is SGHTA and CDR2 FQGNSA. J lost 4 bases, V lost 2 bases, and 11 bases had no gene match. In DNA form, the CDR3 reads TGTGCCAGCAGCTTACAGTGGGGGGGAACGACTTACAATGAGCAGTTCTTC. Protein: CASSLQWGGTTYNEQFF.